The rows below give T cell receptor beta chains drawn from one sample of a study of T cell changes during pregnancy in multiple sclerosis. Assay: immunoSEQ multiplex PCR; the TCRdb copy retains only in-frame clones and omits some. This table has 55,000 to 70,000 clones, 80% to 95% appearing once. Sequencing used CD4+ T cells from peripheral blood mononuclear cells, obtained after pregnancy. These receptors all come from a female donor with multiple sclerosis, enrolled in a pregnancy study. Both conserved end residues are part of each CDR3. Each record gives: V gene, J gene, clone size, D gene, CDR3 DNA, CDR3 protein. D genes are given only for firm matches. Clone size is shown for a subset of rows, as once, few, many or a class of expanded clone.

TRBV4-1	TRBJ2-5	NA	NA	TGCGCCAGCAGCCAAGACAGAAGACAAGAGACCCAGTACTTC	CASSQDRRQETQYF
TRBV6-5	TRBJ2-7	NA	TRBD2	TGTGCCAGCAGTTTGACTAGCGGATACGAGCAGTACTTC	CASSLTSGYEQYF
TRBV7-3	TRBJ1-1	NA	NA	TGTGCCAGCAGCTTAAATTTCCGGACTGAAGCTTTCTTT	CASSLNFRTEAFF
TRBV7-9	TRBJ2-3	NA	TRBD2	TGTGCCAGCAGCTTAGGGGCTAGCGGGACAGATACGCAGTATTTT	CASSLGASGTDTQYF
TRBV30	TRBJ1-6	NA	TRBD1	TGTGCCTGGAGTGGACAGGGCTATTCACCCCTCCACTTT	CAWSGQGYSPLHF
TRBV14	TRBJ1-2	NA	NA	TGTGCCAGCAGCCAAGCGAGGGTCTATGGCTACACCTTC	CASSQARVYGYTF
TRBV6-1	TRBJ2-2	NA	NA	TGTGCCAGCAGTGAAGACAGTCGCCCCGACACCGGGGAGCTGTTTTTT	CASSEDSRPDTGELFF
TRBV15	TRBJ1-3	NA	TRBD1	TGTGCCACCAGCAGAGCGGGACAGGTCTCTGGAAACACCATATATTTT	CATSRAGQVSGNTIYF
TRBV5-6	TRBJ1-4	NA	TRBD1	TGTGCCAGCAGCCCCAGACAGGGTGCAACTAATGAAAAACTGTTTTTT	CASSPRQGATNEKLFF
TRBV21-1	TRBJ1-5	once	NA	TGTGCCAGCAGCAAAGGGCAGGGGAAGTGGCAGCCCCAGCATTTT	CASSKGQGKWQPQHF
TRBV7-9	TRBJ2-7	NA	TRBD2	TGTGCCAGCAGCCCCCCCCGTAGCGGGAAGGAGCAGTACTTC	CASSPPRSGKEQYF
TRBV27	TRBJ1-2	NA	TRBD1	TGTGCCAGCAGACCCCGACAGGGCGGGCTCTATGGCTACACCTTC	CASRPRQGGLYGYTF
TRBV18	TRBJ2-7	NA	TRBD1	TGTGCCAGCTCACCTCCGGGACAGCTTACCTACGAGCAGTACTTC	CASSPPGQLTYEQYF
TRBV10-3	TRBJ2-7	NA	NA	TGTGCCATCAGTGAGTCGATAGCAGGGATTAACTACGAGCAGTACTTC	CAISESIAGINYEQYF
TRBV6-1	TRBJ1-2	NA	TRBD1	TGTGCCAGCAGTGAGAGCAGGGGGCTGAACTATGGCTACACCTTC	CASSESRGLNYGYTF
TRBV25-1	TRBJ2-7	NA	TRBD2	TGTGCCAGCAGTGAATACTCGACTAGCGGGAGCCACGAGCAGTACTTC	CASSEYSTSGSHEQYF
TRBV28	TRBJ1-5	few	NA	TGTGCCAGCAGTCACCCCGGGACACCCCATCAGCCCCAGCATTTT	CASSHPGTPHQPQHF
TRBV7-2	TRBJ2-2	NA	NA	TGTGCCAGCAGCTCCGGGACAATAACCGGGGAGCTGTTTTTT	CASSSGTITGELFF
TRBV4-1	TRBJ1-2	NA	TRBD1	TGCGCCAGCAGCCCGCCGGGGACAGGGGATGGCTACACCTTC	CASSPPGTGDGYTF
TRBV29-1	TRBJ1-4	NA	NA	TGCAGCGTTCGGGATCGTCATGAAAAACTGTTTTTT	CSVRDRHEKLFF
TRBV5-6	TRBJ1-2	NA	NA	TGTGCCAGCAGCTTACGGCAGGGATTTTACTATGGCTACACCTTC	CASSLRQGFYYGYTF
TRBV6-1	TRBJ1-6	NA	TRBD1	TGTGCCAGCAGTGACGGCCGGGACAGGGGTAATTCACCCCTCCACTTT	CASSDGRDRGNSPLHF
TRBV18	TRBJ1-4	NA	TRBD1	TGTGCCAGCTCACCCAGGGGGTATGAAAAACTGTTTTTT	CASSPRGYEKLFF
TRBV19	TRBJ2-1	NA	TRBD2	TGTGCCAGTAGTATTTCTAGCGGGATCCACAATGAGCAGTTCTTC	CASSISSGIHNEQFF
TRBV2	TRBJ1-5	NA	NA	TGTGCCAGCAGTGAAGGGGGCCAGCCCCAGCATTTT	CASSEGGQPQHF
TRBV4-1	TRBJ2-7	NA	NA	TGCGCCAGCAGCCTACGGGAACAGTACGAGCAGTACTTC	CASSLREQYEQYF
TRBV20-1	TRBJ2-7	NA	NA	TGCAGTGCTACCCTTGTAAAGCAGTACTTC	CSATLVKQYF
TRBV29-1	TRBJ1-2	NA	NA	TGCAGCGTTGAAAAGACAGGAAACTATGGCTACACCTTC	CSVEKTGNYGYTF
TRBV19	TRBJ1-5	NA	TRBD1	TGTGCCAGTAGTATAGGACAGGGATTCGGGGAGCCCCAGCATTTT	CASSIGQGFGEPQHF
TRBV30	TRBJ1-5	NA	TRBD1	TGTGCCTGGAGTGTACTGACAGGGGGCGCCCAGCCCCAGCATTTT	CAWSVLTGGAQPQHF
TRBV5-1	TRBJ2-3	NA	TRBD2	TGCGCCAGCAGCTGGGGACTAGCGGAGAACCTATTCACAGATACGCAGTATTTT	CASSWGLAENLFTDTQYF
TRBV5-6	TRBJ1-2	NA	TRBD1	TGTGCCAGCAGCTTTAGGGACAGGGATGGAAGCTACACCTTC	CASSFRDRDGSYTF
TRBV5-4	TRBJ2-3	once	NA	TGTGCCAGCAGCCTGACATCTCAACGGCCGGATACGCAGTATTTT	CASSLTSQRPDTQYF
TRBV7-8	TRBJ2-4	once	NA	TGTGCCAGCAGCTTATCCAGGGAAAACATTCAGTACTTC	CASSLSRENIQYF
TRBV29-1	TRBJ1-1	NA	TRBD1	TGCAGCGTTGCGGTGCCACAGGGGGCGCGGACTGAAGCTTTCTTT	CSVAVPQGARTEAFF
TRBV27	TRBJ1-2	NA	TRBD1	TGTGCCAGCAGTCCCGTAACAGGGGGCGCGTATGGCTACACCTTC	CASSPVTGGAYGYTF
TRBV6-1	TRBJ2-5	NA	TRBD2	TGTGCCAGCAGCCGGGGACTAGCGCGGGAGACCCAGTACTTC	CASSRGLARETQYF
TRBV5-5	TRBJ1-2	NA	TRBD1	TGTGCCAGCAGCTTACAGGGGCTAGGGGGCTACACCTTC	CASSLQGLGGYTF
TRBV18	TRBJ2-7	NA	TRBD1	TGTGCCAGCTCCCTAGGGGACAGGGCCTACGAGCAGTACTTC	CASSLGDRAYEQYF
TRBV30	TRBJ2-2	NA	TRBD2	TGTGCCTGGGGCAGCGGGGGGGAGCAAACCGGGGAGCTGTTTTTT	CAWGSGGEQTGELFF